The source of this TCR beta chain is a study of T cell responses to AZD1222 COVID-19 vaccine. Regarding this clone: The antigen is undetermined.

This CDR3 is 16 amino acids long. V was clipped by 5 bases and J by 0 bases; unmatched bases: 7. Germline V lookup: CDR1 SGHVS, CDR2 FQNEAQ. Study-wide findings and caveats: Spike-specific TCR repertoires showed rising breadth and depth after two AZD1222 doses. The peak T cell response came first, and repertoires were sampled only after it. Donor demographics were predominantly white British with a female majority; clonal diversity may be underestimated.

The assay was immunoSEQ multiplex PCR, and TCRdb's table has in-frame clones only and misses some. The sample shows tens of thousands of clones, over 60% of them seen only once. This rearrangement joins TRBV7-8 to TRBJ2-3; 8 nucleotides agree with TRBD2. This specimen consisted of peripheral blood, obtained 28 days after the second AZD1222 dose. The sequence was collected from an adult who received the AZD1222 COVID-19 vaccine. The CDR3 reads CASSHQTSDSTDTQYF. The DNA for the CDR3 is TGTGCCAGCAGCCACCAGACTAGCGACAGCACAGATACGCAGTATTTT.